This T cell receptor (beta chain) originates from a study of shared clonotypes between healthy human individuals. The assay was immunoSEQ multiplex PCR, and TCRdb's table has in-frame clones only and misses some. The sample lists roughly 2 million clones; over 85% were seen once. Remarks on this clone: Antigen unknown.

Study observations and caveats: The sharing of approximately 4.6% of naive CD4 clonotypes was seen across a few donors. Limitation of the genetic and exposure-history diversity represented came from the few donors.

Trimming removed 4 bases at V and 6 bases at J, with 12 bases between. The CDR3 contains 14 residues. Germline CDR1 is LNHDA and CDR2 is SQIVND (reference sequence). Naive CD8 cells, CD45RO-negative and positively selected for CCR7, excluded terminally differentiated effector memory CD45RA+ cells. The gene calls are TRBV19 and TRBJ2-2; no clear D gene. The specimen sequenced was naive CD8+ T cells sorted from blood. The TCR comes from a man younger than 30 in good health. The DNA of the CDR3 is TGTGCCAGTAGTAGAGTCCTAGGCCCCGGGGAGCTGTTTTTT. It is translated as CASSRVLGPGELFF.